This T cell receptor beta chain was sequenced in a study of blood T cell repertoires in COVID-19. In germline, CDR1 is WNHNN, CDR2 SYGVQD (reference sequence). The CDR3 length is 14 residues. V lost 5 bases and J lost 1, with 11 bases in between. Study members were between roughly 18 and 90 years old and lived in 25 or so US regions. For recovered donors of Cohort 3, there were two negative PCRs, clearance, or symptom resolution. A single count supports this clone. Original processing methods: Reference gene primer amplification in the assay estimated nucleated cell counts. This table comes from immunoSEQ multiplex PCR, and its TCRdb copy is limited to in-frame clones, with some not included. V, J and clone size were drawn from that table, and D and trimming were deduced from the DNA. This table holds 300,000 to 400,000 clones, roughly 90% found once.

The chain links TRBV10-1 to TRBJ1-1; D uncertain. Sequenced sample: PBMCs or T cells enriched from blood (not recorded which). The source is a man aged 60 to 69 who had recovered from COVID-19. The CDR3 nucleotides read TGCGCCAGCAGTCGGAACAGAAGGAACACTGAAGCTTTCTTT. Translation: CASSRNRRNTEAFF.